This record looks at one TCR beta chain sequence and its context. The sample comes from a study of blood T cells in healthy people across ages. Sample-barcoded 5' priming and a J-beta primer mix drove a second PCR of about 6 to 12 cycles. TCRdb re-called the 5' RACE reads with MiXCR, one entry per CDR3 protein. The data hold some 1.6 million distinct CDR3 sequences, with roughly a third observed a single time. The germline CDR1 and CDR2 sequences are LGHDT and YNNKEL (reference sequence). Trimming took off 1 base at V and 5 bases at J, with 14 bases between the two ends. The CDR3 is made up of 15 amino acids.

The sequence was obtained from a woman between 25 and 40 years old in good health. The rearrangement uses TRBV3-1 and TRBJ2-5; perhaps D is TRBD1 or TRBD2 (6 bases each). Specimen: blood. The CDR3 nucleotides are TGTGCCAGCAGCCAAGTGGGGGGCCTATGGGAGACCCAGTACTTC. This sequence encodes CASSQVGGLWETQYF.